The 9 T cell receptor beta chains below all came from one sample that was sequenced in a study of blood T cell repertoires in COVID-19. Clones were sequenced by immunoSEQ multiplex PCR, and TCRdb holds only the in-frame ones, with some missing. The sample consists of a few hundred thousand clones, approximately 86% of them appearing once. Sequencing was carried out using peripheral blood. These receptors were taken from a woman between 55 and 75 years old with COVID-19, enrolled during active disease.

The chain joins TRBV3-1 (or the pseudogene TRBV3-2) to TRBJ2-1; 9 nucleotides match TRBD1. Trimming cost V 7 bases and J 7 bases; bases outside gene matches: 8. Germline assignment: CDR1 LGHDT and CDR2 YNNKEL (reference sequence). The CDR3 has 14 residues. This chain's CDR3 is CASNTGGRWNEQFF. CDR3 DNA: TGTGCCAGCAACACAGGGGGCCGTTGGAATGAGCAGTTCTTC.

V gene TRBV10-1 combines with J gene TRBJ2-1, with TRBD1 as a possible D gene (6 bases). Germline assignment: CDR1 WNHNN and CDR2 SYGVQD (reference sequence). V shed 0 bases and J shed 9 bases, with 15 bases lying between them. CDR3 length equals 15 residues. CDR3 loop: CASSESRAGRGEQFF. CDR3 nucleotide sequence: TGCGCCAGCAGTGAGTCGAGGGCGGGCAGGGGTGAGCAGTTCTTC.

A few counts support this clone. The V call is TRBV28, the J call TRBJ2-1; TRBD2 agrees at 9 bases. Trimming at V came to 7 bases and at J to 0 bases, leaving 7 bases not matched to a gene. The CDR3 totals 16 residues. Looked up from germline, CDR1 is MDHEN and CDR2 is SYDVKM. CDR3 sequence (DNA): TGTGCCAGCACCCTACTAGCGGGTGGCTCCTACAATGAGCAGTTCTTC. Encoded protein: CASTLLAGGSYNEQFF.

The chain recombines TRBV5-4 with TRBJ2-1, with 8 nucleotides matching TRBD2. The ends lost 4 bases at V and 3 bases at J; junction bases unmatched: 6. CDR3 length: 15 amino acids. Germline V lookup: CDR1 SGHNT, CDR2 YYREEE (reference sequence). CDR3 protein: CASSPGGGFYNEQFF. CDR3 bases: TGTGCCAGCAGCCCCGGGGGGGGGTTCTACAATGAGCAGTTCTTC.

This sequence joins TRBV7-2 and TRBJ1-2; a weak D match, TRBD1 (6 bases). CDR1 and CDR2 (germline): SGHTA, FQGNSA. The germline V and J ends were trimmed by 3 bases and 3 bases, with 11 bases remaining between them. This CDR3 is 14 amino acids long. CDR3 residues: CASSLDSAYYGYTF. The CDR3 DNA follows: TGTGCCAGCAGCTTGGACAGCGCGTACTATGGCTACACCTTC.

This chain uses TRBV5-1 with TRBJ1-2; tentative D call: TRBD1 (6 bases). The germline gives CDR1 SGHRS, CDR2 YFSETQ. The length of the CDR3 is 13 residues. V lost 9 bases and J 2 bases, leaving 14 bases between the germline ends. CDR3 amino acids: CATTPGGNYGYTF. The CDR3 nucleotides are TGCGCCACCACACCGGGGGGCAACTATGGCTACACCTTC.

V gene TRBV5-6 combines with J gene TRBJ2-4; TRBD1 is a possible D gene (6 bases). The germline V and J ends were trimmed by 4 bases and 8 bases, with 19 bases remaining between them. The CDR3 runs to 15 residues. The V gene's germline CDR1 is SGHDT and CDR2 YYEEEE. CDR3 bases: TGTGCCAGCAGCCCGACAGGCGGGCGCCGGGACATTCAGTACTTC. Protein product: CASSPTGGRRDIQYF. The full variable domain, rest sourced from reference TRBV5-6 and TRBJ2-4, is DAGVTQSPTHLIKTRGQQVTLRCSPKSGHDTVSWYQQALGQGPQFIFQYYEEEERQRGNFPDRFSGHQFPNYSSELNVNALLLGDSALYLCASSPTGGRRDIQYFGAGTRLSVL.

This clone was recorded once. This sequence joins TRBV4-1 and TRBJ2-5; possible D gene TRBD2, 6 bases. The CDR3 is 12 amino acids. V lost 5 bases and J lost 5, with 9 bases in between. Germline V CDR1 and CDR2: MGHRA, YSYEKL. The CDR3 DNA reads TGCGCCAGCAGCATTCGGGGGGAGACCCAGTACTTC. Translated, it gives CASSIRGETQYF.

The V gene is TRBV3-1 (or the pseudogene TRBV3-2), the J gene TRBJ1-2, with 8 nucleotides matching TRBD1. Germline V gene sequence: CDR1 LGHDT, CDR2 YNNKEL (reference sequence). The CDR3 has 16 residues. V was clipped by 6 bases and J by 6 bases; unmatched bases: 15. CDR3 sequence (DNA): TGTGCCAGCAGTCTTCTCAATGCACAGGGGGAGCATGGCTACACCTTC. This translates into CASSLLNAQGEHGYTF.